A selection of T cell receptor beta chains follows, all from one sample in a study of cytomegalovirus exposure and HLA in healthy donors. Data came from immunoSEQ multiplex PCR; TCRdb stores just in-frame clones and leaves some out. The repertoire includes 130,000 or so clones, about 80% of them detected once, and less than 2% sits in the top ten. The source material was PBMCs. Receptor source: a man aged 35 to 55 in good health and CMV-seronegative. Each CDR3 is given with its conserved first and last residue. The D gene is left open where the match is weak. Only part of the rows carry a size: once, few, many, or a class if the clone is expanded.

>-|TRBV10-1|-|TRBJ2-7
TGCGCCAGCAGTGTTTTCGGGGGCTACGAGCAGTACTTC
CASSVFGGYEQYF
>TRBD2|TRBV27|-|TRBJ2-7
TGTGCCAGCAGTTTAGCCCTAGCGGGCTCCTACGAGCAGTACTTC
CASSLALAGSYEQYF
>-|TRBV7-6|once|TRBJ2-7
TGTGCCAGCAGCTCGGCCTACGAGCAGTACTTC
CASSSAYEQYF
>TRBD1|TRBV9|-|TRBJ1-2
TGTGCCAGCAGCGTTTACACAGGGGGCAATGGCTACACCTTC
CASSVYTGGNGYTF
>-|TRBV6-6|-|TRBJ2-7
TGTGCCAGCAATCAGGACTCGGCATACGAGCAGTACTTC
CASNQDSAYEQYF
>TRBD2|TRBV9|-|TRBJ2-7
TGTGCCAGCAGCGTCGGGGGGTCCTCCTACGAGCAGTACTTC
CASSVGGSSYEQYF
>-|TRBV18|-|TRBJ2-7
TGTGCCAGCTCACTCCGGGACAATATAGAGCAGTACTTC
CASSLRDNIEQYF
>TRBD1|TRBV5-1|-|TRBJ1-2
TGCGCCAGCAGCCAGGGACAGGGCAACTATGGCTACACCTTC
CASSQGQGNYGYTF
>-|TRBV28|-|TRBJ1-1
TGTGCCAGCAAATATCGGGGTGGAGTAACTGAAGCTTTCTTT
CASKYRGGVTEAFF
>-|TRBV6-1|-|TRBJ2-5
TGTGCCAGCAGTGAACTCGGGGGGCCTGGGACCCAGTACTTC
CASSELGGPGTQYF